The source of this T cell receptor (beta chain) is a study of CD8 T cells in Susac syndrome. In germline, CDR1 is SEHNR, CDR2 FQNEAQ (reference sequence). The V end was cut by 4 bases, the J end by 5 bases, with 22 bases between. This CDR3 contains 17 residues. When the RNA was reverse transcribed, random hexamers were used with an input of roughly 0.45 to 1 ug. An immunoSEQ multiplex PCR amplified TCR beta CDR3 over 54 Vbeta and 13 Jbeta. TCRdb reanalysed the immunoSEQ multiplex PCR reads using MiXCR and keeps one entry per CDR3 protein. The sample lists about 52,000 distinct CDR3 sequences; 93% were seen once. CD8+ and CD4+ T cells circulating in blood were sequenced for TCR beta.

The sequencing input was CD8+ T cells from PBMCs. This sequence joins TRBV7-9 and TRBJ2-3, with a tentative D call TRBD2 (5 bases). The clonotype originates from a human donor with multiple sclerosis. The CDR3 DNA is TGTGCCAGCAGCTCATCAACGGAGGTCTGGGTTGGAGATACGCAGTATTTT. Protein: CASSSSTEVWVGDTQYF.